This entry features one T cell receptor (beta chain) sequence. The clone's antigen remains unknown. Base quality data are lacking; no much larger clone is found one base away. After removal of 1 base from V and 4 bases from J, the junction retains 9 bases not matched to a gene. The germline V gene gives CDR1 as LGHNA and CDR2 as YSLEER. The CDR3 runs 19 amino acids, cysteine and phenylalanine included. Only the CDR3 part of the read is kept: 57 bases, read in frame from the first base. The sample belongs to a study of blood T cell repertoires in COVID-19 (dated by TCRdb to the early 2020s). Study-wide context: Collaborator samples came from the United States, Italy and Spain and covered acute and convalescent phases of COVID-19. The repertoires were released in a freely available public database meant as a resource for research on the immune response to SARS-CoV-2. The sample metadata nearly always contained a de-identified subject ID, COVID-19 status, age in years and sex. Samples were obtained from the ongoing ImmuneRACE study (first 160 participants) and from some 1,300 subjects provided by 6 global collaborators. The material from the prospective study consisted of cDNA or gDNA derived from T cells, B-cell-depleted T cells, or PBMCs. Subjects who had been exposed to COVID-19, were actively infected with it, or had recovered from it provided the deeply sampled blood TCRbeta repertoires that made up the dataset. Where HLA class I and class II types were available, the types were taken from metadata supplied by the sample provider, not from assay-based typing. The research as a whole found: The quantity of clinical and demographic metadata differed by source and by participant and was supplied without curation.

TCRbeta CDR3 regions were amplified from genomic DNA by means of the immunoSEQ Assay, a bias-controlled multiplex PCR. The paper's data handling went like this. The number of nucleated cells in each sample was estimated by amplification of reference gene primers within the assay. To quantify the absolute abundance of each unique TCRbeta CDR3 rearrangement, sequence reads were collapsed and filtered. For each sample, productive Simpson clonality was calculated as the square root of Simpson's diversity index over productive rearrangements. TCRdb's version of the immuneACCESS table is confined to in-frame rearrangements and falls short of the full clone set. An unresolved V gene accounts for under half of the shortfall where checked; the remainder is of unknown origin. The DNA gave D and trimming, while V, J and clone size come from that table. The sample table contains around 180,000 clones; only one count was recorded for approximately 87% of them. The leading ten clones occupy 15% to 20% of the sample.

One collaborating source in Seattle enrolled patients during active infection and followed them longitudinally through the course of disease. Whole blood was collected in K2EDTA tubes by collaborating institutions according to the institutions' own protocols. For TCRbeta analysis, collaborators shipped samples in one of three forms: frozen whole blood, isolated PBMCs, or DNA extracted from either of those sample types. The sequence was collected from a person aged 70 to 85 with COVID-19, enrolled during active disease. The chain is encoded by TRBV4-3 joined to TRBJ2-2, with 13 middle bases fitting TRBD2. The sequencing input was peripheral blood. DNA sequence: TGCGCCAGCAGCCAAGGATTAAGACTAGCGGGAGGCCGCACCGGGGAGCTGTTTTTT. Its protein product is CASSQGLRLAGGRTGELFF.